This T cell receptor (beta chain) was captured in a study of cytomegalovirus exposure and HLA in healthy donors. The study, taken as a whole, reports: It was reported in a later analysis that an Asian-associated ancestry cluster showed fewer N-insertions than the approximately 700-donor mean. It has been reported that TCR beta sequences accurately predicted the HLA-A and HLA-B alleles of most subjects.

Notes on this clone: Its antigen is not identified.

PCR amplification relied on 60 Vbeta primers (plus 13 Jbeta primers). In the original analysis: In a later analysis, about 11 million of around 75 million unique beta chains occurred in at least two donors. This table comes from immunoSEQ multiplex PCR, and its TCRdb copy is limited to in-frame clones, with some not included. V and J calls and clone size are as listed in that table; D and trimming were resolved from the DNA. The table lists roughly 54,000 clones. Germline V gives CDR1 SGHNT, CDR2 YYREEE (reference sequence). Losses at the gene ends were 2 bases for V and 4 bases for J; bases not matched to a gene: 7. The CDR3 spans 15 residues.

This TCR came from a woman younger than 45 in good health and CMV-seropositive. V gene TRBV5-4 combines with J gene TRBJ1-2; 8 bases are shared with TRBD1. Sequenced material: PBMCs. CDR3 in DNA: TGTGCCAGCAGCTTAGGACAGGGACGTGGCTATGGCTACACCTTC. Its protein product is CASSLGQGRGYGYTF.